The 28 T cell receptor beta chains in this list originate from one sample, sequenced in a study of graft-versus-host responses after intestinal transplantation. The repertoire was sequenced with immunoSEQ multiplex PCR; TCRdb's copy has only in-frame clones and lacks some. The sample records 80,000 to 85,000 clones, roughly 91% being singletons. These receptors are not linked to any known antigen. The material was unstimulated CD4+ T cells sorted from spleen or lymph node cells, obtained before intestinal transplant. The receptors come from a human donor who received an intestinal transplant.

CDR3 region: CASSLTGETQYF. The DNA of the CDR3 is TGTGCCAGCTCACTGACAGGGGAGACCCAGTACTTC. This chain connects TRBV18 to TRBJ2-5; 7 nucleotides match TRBD1. CDR1 and CDR2 (germline): KGHSH, LQKENI. J lost 5 bases, V lost 4 bases, and 1 base had no gene match. The CDR3 covers 12 residues.

The CDR3 sequence is CASSLVRGGGTDTQYF. The CDR3 coding sequence is TGTGCCAGCAGCTTAGTTCGGGGAGGTGGCACAGATACGCAGTATTTT. The rearrangement links TRBV7-9 to TRBJ2-3, with D perhaps matching TRBD2 (6 bases). Germline loops: CDR1 SEHNR, CDR2 FQNEAQ (reference sequence). The CDR3 sequence is 16 residues long. Between the trimmed V and J ends, which lost 1 base and 1 base, there was a span of 12 bases.

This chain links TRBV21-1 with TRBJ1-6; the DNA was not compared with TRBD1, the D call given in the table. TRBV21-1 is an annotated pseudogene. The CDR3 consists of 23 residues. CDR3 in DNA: TGTGCCAGCAGCAAAGTCCCTCCCGAATCAGGGCTTTCCAACCCTTACTATAATTCACCCCTCCACTTT. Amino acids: CASSKVPPESGLSNPYYNSPLHF.

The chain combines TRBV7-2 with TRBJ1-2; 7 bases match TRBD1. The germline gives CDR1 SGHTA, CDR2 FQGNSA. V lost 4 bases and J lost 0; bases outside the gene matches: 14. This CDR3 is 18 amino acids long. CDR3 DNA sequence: TGTGCCAGCAGCTACCCGGGCCAGGGGGTTTCCTCTAACTATGGCTACACCTTC. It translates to CASSYPGQGVSSNYGYTF.

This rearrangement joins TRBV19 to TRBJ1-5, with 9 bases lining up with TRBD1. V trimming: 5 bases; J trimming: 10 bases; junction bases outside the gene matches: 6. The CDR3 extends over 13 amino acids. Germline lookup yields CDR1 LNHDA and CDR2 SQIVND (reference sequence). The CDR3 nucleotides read TGTGCCAGTAGTGCCGGGACAGGGAGACCCCAGCATTTT. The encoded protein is CASSAGTGRPQHF.

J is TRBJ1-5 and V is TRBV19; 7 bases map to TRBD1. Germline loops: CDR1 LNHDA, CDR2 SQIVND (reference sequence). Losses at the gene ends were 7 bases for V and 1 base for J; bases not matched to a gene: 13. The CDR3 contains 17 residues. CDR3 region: CASTPDREYQSNQPQHF. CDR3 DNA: TGTGCCAGTACCCCTGACAGGGAGTATCAGAGCAATCAGCCCCAGCATTTT.

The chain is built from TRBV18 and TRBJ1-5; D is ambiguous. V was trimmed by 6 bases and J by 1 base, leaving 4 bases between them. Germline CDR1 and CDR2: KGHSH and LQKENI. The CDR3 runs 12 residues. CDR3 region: CASSRSNQPQHF. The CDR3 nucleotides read TGTGCCAGCTCGAGAAGCAATCAGCCCCAGCATTTT.

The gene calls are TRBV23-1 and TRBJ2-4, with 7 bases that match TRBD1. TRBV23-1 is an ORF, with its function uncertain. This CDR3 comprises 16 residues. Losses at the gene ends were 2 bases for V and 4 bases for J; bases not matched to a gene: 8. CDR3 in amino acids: CASSQPQTGPKNIQYF. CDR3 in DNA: TGCGCCAGCAGTCAACCCCAGACAGGGCCAAAAAACATTCAGTACTTC.

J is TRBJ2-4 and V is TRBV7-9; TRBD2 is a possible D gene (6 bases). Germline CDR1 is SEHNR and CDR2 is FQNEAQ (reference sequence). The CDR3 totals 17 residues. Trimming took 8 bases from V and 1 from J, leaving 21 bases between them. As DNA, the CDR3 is TGTGCCAGCGCCTTAATGACCGGGACTCAGGCCAAAAACATTCAGTACTTC. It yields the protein CASALMTGTQAKNIQYF.

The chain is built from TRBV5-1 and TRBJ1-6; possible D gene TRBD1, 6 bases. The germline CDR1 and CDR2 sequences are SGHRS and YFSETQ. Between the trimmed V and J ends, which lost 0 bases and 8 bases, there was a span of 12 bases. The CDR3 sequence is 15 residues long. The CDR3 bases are TGCGCCAGCAGCTTGGTCTCAGGGGCTGATTCACCCCTCCACTTT. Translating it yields CASSLVSGADSPLHF.

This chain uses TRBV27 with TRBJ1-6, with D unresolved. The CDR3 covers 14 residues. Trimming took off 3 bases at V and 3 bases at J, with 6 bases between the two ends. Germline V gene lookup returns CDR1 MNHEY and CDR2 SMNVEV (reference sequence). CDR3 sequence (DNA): TGTGCCAGCAGTTTTGGAGGCTATAATTCACCCCTCCACTTT. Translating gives CASSFGGYNSPLHF.

In nucleotides, the CDR3 is TGTGCCAGTAGTAGCCCTGCAGGTTATGAAAAACTGTTTTTT. Translation: CASSSPAGYEKLFF. The rearrangement links TRBV19 to TRBJ1-4; D is undetermined. The CDR3 sequence is 14 residues long. Trimming took off 4 bases at V and 6 bases at J, with 12 bases between the two ends. The germline V gene has CDR1 LNHDA and CDR2 SQIVND (reference sequence).

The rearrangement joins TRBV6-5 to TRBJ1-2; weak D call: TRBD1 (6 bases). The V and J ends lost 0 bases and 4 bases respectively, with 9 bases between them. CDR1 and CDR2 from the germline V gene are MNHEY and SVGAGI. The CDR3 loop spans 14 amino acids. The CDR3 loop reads CASSYSGQSYGYTF. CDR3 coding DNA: TGTGCCAGCAGTTACTCAGGACAGTCCTATGGCTACACCTTC.

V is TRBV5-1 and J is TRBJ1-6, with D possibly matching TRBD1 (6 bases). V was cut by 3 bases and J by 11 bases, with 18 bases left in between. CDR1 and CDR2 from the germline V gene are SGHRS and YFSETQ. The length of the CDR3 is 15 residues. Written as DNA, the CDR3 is TGCGCCAGCAGCTGGGACATCTCGCCCCGTGCACCCCTCCACTTT. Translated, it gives CASSWDISPRAPLHF.

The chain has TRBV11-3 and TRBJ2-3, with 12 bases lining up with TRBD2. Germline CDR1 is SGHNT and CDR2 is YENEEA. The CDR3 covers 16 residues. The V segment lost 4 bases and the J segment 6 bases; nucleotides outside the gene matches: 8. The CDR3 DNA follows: TGTGCCAGCAGCTCGACCCTAGCGGGGGGGGGTGATACGCAGTATTTT. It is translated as CASSSTLAGGGDTQYF. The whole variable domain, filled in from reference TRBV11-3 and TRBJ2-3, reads EAGVVQSPRYKIIEKKQPVAFWCNPISGHNTLYWYLQNLGQGPELLIRYENEEAVDDSQLPKDRFSAERLKGVDSTLKIQPAELGDSAVYLCASSSTLAGGGDTQYFGPGTRLTVL.

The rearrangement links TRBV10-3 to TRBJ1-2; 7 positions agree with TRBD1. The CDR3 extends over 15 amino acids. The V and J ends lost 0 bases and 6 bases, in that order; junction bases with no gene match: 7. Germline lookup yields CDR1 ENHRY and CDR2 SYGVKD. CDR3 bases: TGTGCCATCAGTGAGTCGGAACAGGGGTTCAATGGCTACACCTTC. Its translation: CAISESEQGFNGYTF.

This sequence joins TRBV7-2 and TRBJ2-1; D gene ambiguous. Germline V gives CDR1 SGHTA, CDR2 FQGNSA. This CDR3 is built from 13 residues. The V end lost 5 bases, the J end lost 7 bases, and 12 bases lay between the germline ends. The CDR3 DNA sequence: TGTGCCAGCAGCACTCCGTCACCGAATGAGCAGTTCTTC. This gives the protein CASSTPSPNEQFF.

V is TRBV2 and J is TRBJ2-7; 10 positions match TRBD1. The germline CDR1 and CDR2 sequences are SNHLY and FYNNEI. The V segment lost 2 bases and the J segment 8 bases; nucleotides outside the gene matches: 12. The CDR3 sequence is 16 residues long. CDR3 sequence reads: CASSELGDRGLLKQYF. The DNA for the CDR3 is TGTGCCAGCAGTGAATTGGGAGACAGGGGGCTATTGAAGCAGTACTTC.

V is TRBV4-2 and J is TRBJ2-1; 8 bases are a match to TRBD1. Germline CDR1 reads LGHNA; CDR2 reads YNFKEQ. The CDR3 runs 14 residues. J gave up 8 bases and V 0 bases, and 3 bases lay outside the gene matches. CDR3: CASSQDGQGHEQFF. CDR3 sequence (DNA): TGTGCCAGCAGCCAAGACGGACAGGGCCATGAGCAGTTCTTC.

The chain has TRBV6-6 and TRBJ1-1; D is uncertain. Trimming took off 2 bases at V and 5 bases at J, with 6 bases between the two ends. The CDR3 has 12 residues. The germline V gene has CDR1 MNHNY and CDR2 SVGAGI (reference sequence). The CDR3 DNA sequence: TGTGCCAGCAGTTACCGCCGGACTGAAGCTTTCTTT. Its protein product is CASSYRRTEAFF.

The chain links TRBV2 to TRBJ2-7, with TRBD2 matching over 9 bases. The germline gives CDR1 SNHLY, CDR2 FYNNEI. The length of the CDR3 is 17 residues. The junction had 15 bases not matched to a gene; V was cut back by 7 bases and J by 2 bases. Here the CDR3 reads CASTKGLGASGTYEQYF. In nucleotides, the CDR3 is TGTGCCAGCACTAAGGGCCTTGGGGCTAGCGGGACCTACGAGCAGTACTTC.

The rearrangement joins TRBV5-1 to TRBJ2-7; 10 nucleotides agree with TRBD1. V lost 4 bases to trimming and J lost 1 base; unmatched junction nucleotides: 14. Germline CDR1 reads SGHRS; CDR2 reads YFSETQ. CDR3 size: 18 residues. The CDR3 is CASSLRTGGSDFSYEQYF. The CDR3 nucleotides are TGCGCCAGCAGCCTGAGGACAGGGGGGAGTGACTTTTCCTACGAGCAGTACTTC.

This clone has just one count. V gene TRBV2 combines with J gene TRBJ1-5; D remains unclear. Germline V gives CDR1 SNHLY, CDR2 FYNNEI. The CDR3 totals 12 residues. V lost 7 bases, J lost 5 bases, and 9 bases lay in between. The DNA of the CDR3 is TGTGCCAGCACGGGGAGGGATCAGCCCCAGCATTTT. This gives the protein CASTGRDQPQHF.

Written as DNA, the CDR3 is TGCGCCAGCAGTGTCGGGACAGGGGCTGGAAACACCATATATTTT. Its translation is CASSVGTGAGNTIYF. This chain connects TRBV10-1 to TRBJ1-3; 10 bases align to TRBD1. Per the germline V gene, CDR1 is WNHNN and CDR2 is SYGVQD (reference sequence). The trim removed 4 bases at V and 2 bases at J, leaving 2 bases unmatched. CDR3 size: 15 residues.

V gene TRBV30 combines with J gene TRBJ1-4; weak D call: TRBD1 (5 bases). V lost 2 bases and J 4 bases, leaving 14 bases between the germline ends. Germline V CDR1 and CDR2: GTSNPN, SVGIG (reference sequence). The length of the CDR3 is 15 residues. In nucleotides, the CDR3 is TGTGCCTGGAGTAAGGGGACTCCGTATAATGAAAAACTGTTTTTT. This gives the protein CAWSKGTPYNEKLFF.

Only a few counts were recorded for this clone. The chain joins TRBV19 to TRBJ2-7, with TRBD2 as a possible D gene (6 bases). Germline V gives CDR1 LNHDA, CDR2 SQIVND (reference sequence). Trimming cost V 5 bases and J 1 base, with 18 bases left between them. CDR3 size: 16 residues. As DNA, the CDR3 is TGTGCCAGTAGTGGAATAAAGGGGCGGGGATCCTACGAGCAGTACTTC. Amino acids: CASSGIKGRGSYEQYF. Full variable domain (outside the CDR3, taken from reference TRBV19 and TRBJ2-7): DGGITQSPKYLFRKEGQNVTLSCEQNLNHDAMYWYRQDPGQGLRLIYYSQIVNDFQKGDIAEGYSVSREKKESFPLTVTSAQKNPTAFYLCASSGIKGRGSYEQYFGPGTRLTVT.

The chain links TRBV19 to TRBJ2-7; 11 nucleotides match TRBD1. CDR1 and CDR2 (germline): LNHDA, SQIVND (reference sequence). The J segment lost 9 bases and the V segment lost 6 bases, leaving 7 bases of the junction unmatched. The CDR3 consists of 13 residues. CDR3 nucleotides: TGTGCCAGTAGGCCAGGGACAGGGGGTGCGCAGTACTTC. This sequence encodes CASRPGTGGAQYF.

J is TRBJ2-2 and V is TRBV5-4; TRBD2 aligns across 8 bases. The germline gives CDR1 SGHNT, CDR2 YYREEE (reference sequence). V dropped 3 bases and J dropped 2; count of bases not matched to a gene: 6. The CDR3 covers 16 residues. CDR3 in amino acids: CASSSGGRTNTGELFF. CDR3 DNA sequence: TGTGCCAGCAGCTCGGGGGGGCGAACTAACACCGGGGAGCTGTTTTTT.